This T cell receptor (beta chain) was identified during a study of human T cells and chemical hapten exposure. The V end was cut by 4 bases, the J end by 3 bases, with 13 bases between. CDR1 and CDR2 (germline): SGHAT, FQNNGV. This CDR3 comprises 14 residues. MiXCR was run by TCRdb on the RACE reads, yielding one entry per CDR3 protein. The table includes around 120,000 distinct CDR3 sequences, approximately 13% detected once. Time point denoted: pre-sensitization, week 0. As for treatment: therapeutic diphenylcyclopropenone sensitization with weekly scalp DPC. The specimen comprised whole blood, sampled in connection with sensitization to the hapten diphenylcyclopropenone (DPC). This sequence was found in a young woman with alopecia areata. Some clones in this sample may be carry-over from other donors' samples. J is TRBJ2-7 and V is TRBV11-2; the D is unclear. CDR3 in amino acids: CASSSPWALYEQYF. The CDR3 DNA reads TGTGCCAGCAGCTCCCCGTGGGCGCTCTACGAGCAGTACTTC.